These 14 T cell receptor beta chains originate from one sample sequenced in a study of metastatic and nonmetastatic thyroid tumors. Thyroid surgery had not been preceded by any treatment in any patient. MiXCR reprocessed the PCR reads for TCRdb. The data show tens of thousands of clones, about 18% seen once. What was sequenced was blood. The receptors stem from a male donor with papillary thyroid cancer or a benign thyroid nodule (not recorded which). Some clones in this sample may be carry-over from other donors' samples.

There are many counts of this clone. A read error may be the cause here, since a much bigger clone is one base away. This sample includes further DNA sequences coding for the same CDR3. The J gene is TRBJ2-1, the V gene TRBV24-1, with TRBD1 identical over 7 bases. Germline V gene lookup returns CDR1 KGHDR and CDR2 SFDVKD. The ends lost 1 base at V and 12 bases at J; junction bases unmatched: 11. CDR3 size: 15 residues. Here the CDR3 reads CATSDFPGQDVGQFF. CDR3 nucleotides: TGTGCCACCAGTGATTTCCCAGGACAGGATGTAGGGCAGTTCTTC.

The V and J genes are TRBV28 and TRBJ2-7; D is possibly TRBD1 (5 bases). Trimming took 5 bases from V and 2 from J, leaving 19 bases between them. There are 16 residues in the CDR3. Germline CDR1 reads MDHEN; CDR2 reads SYDVKM. CDR3 region: CASSPHPGSGTYEQYF. The CDR3 nucleotides are TGTGCCAGCAGTCCTCACCCCGGTTCAGGGACCTACGAGCAGTACTTC.

The chain employs TRBV12-3 or TRBV12-4 and TRBJ2-5, with D unresolved. The CDR3 is 15 amino acids. V lost 4 bases and J lost 2, with 14 bases in between. The DNA of the CDR3 is TGTGCCAGCAGTTATTGCAGGATGGTTCAAGAGACCCAGTACTTC. It yields the protein CASSYCRMVQETQYF.

Many counts were recorded for this clone. This rearrangement joins TRBV5-1 to TRBJ2-1, with 10 bases identical to TRBD1. V was clipped by 6 bases and J by 7 bases; unmatched bases: 10. This CDR3 has 15 residues. Germline V gene sequence: CDR1 SGHRS, CDR2 YFSETQ. CDR3 DNA: TGCGCCAGCAAACCGGGACAGGGGCACGGGAATGAGCAGTTCTTC. The encoded protein is CASKPGQGHGNEQFF.

A few counts support this clone. The chain carries TRBV29-1 and TRBJ2-1, with TRBD1 matching over 12 bases. The CDR3 consists of 13 residues. V shed 6 bases, J shed 6 bases, and the junction held 3 bases outside the gene matches. Germline CDR1 is SQVTM and CDR2 is ANQGSEA. The CDR3 nucleotides read TGCAGCGTAGGGACAGGGGGCATCAATGAGCAGTTCTTC. Protein sequence: CSVGTGGINEQFF.

This clone has a count of ten or more. The chain uses TRBV12-3 or TRBV12-4 and TRBJ2-1; 12 nucleotides align to TRBD1. Trimming at V came to 2 bases and at J to 8 bases, leaving 4 bases not matched to a gene. This CDR3 has 15 amino acids. The CDR3, as DNA: TGTGCCAGCAGTTTAATGGGACAGGGGGCCTATGAGCAGTTCTTC. This translates into CASSLMGQGAYEQFF.

Many counts were recorded for this clone. The V gene is TRBV19, the J gene TRBJ2-4; 7 positions agree with TRBD1. The V gene end was trimmed by 5 bases and the J gene end by 1 base; junction bases not matched to a gene: 8. Per germline, CDR1 LNHDA and CDR2 SQIVND (reference sequence). The CDR3 is 16 residues long. CDR3 bases: TGTGCCAGTAGTCGCAACAGGGGTTTGGCCAAAAACATTCAGTACTTC. Amino acid sequence: CASSRNRGLAKNIQYF.

This clone appeared many times. The chain's CDR3 is CASSLDISSIMNTEAFF. The CDR3, as DNA: TGTGCCAGCAGCTTAGACATATCATCGATTATGAACACTGAAGCTTTCTTT. The chain joins TRBV11-1 to TRBJ1-1; D not certain. Germline loops: CDR1 SGHAT, CDR2 FQDESV (reference sequence). The CDR3 runs to 17 residues. V shed 1 base and J shed 0 bases, with 15 bases lying between them.

This clone was observed at least ten times. The chain is built from TRBV12-3 or TRBV12-4 and TRBJ2-1; 11 nucleotides agree with TRBD2. V lost 2 bases and J lost 7; bases outside the gene matches: 4. The CDR3 is 15 amino acids. CDR3 coding DNA: TGTGCCAGCAGTTTACAGGCTAGCGGGGGGAATGAGCAGTTCTTC. Amino acids: CASSLQASGGNEQFF.

This clone was seen only a few times. At one boundary the junction diverges from the germline segment, which might be a read error. This CDR3 reads CASIQLMGELFF. DNA for the CDR3: TGTGCCAGCATCCAGTTGATGGGGGAGCTGTTTTTC. V gene TRBV6-1 combines with J gene TRBJ2-2; tentatively, D is TRBD1 or TRBD2 (5 bases each). There are 12 residues in the CDR3. Germline V gene lookup returns CDR1 MNHNS and CDR2 SASEGT.

This clone was seen repeatedly, ten times or more. This chain joins TRBV28 and TRBJ1-6, with D unresolved. CDR1 MDHEN and CDR2 SYDVKM come from the germline V gene. The length of the CDR3 is 16 residues. V dropped 6 bases and J dropped 0 bases, with 12 bases sitting between them. The CDR3 nucleotides are TGTGCCAGCAGCTCGGGTACTAGCTCCTATAATTCACCCCTCCACTTT. It translates to CASSSGTSSYNSPLHF.

This clone showed up many times. A clone one base away is much larger, so this may be a read error. The chain joins TRBV10-2 to TRBJ2-6, with D perhaps matching TRBD1 (5 bases). The germline gives CDR1 WSHSY, CDR2 SAAADI. Trimming left V 4 bases short and J 17 bases short, with 27 bases between. The length of the CDR3 is 16 residues. CDR3 sequence: CASSGYQGPGANALTF. In DNA form, the CDR3 reads TGCGCCAGCAGTGGGTACCAGGGTCCTGGGGCCAACGCCTTGACTTTC.

This clone has a count of ten or more. CDR3 DNA sequence: TGTGCCATCAGTGAGTCGTCAGGCGCAACTAATGAAAAACTGTTTTTT. The encoded protein is CAISESSGATNEKLFF. This chain links TRBV10-3 with TRBJ1-4; D remains unclear. The CDR3 has 16 amino acids. Germline CDR1 and CDR2: ENHRY and SYGVKD. Trimming shortened V by 0 bases and J by 0 bases, and 8 bases separated the two germline ends.

The sample holds a few counts of this clone. A much more abundant neighbour one base away suggests this may be a read error. The CDR3 sequence is CASTLWRGADTQYF. For the CDR3, the DNA is TGCGCCAGCACCCTGTGGCGGGGGGCAGATACGCAGTATTTT. The rearrangement joins TRBV27 to TRBJ2-3; 8 bases agree with TRBD2. The CDR3 sequence is 14 residues long. CDR1 and CDR2 from the germline V gene are MNHEY and SMNVEV (reference sequence).